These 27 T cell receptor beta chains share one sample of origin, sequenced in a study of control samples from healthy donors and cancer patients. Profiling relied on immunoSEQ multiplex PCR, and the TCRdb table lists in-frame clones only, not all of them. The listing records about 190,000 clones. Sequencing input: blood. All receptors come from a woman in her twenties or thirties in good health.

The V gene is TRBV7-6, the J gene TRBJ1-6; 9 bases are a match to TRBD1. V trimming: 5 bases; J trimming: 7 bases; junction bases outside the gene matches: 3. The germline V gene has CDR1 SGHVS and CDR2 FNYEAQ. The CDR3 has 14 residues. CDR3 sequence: CASSPGQGNSPLHF. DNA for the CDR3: TGTGCCAGCAGCCCAGGACAGGGGAATTCACCCCTCCACTTT.

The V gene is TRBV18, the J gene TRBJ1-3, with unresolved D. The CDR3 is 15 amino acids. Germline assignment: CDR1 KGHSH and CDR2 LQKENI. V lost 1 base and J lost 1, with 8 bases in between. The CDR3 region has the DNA TGTGCCAGCTCACCACGGTCTGCTTCTGGAAACACCATATATTTT. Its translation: CASSPRSASGNTIYF.

In DNA form, the CDR3 reads TGTGCCAGCAGCCAAGATTCGGGGTACACCGGGGAGCTGTTTTTT. Translating it yields CASSQDSGYTGELFF. V usage is TRBV3-1 (or the pseudogene TRBV3-2) and J usage is TRBJ2-2; maybe TRBD2 (5 bases). This CDR3 contains 15 residues. Trimming pared 0 bases from V and 3 bases from J, leaving 8 bases between. The germline CDR1 and CDR2 sequences are LGHDT and YNNKEL (reference sequence).

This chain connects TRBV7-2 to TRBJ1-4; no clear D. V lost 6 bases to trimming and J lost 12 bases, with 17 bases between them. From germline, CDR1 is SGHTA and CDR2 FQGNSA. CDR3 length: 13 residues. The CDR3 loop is CASRLWPKEELFF. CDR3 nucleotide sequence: TGTGCCAGCAGGTTGTGGCCCAAAGAGGAACTGTTTTTT.

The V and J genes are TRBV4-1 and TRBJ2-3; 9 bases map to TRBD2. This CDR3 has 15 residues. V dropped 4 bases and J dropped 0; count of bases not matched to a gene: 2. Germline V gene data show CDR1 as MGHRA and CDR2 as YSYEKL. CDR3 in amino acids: CASSRSGGSTDTQYF. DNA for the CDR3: TGCGCCAGCAGCCGTAGCGGGGGTAGCACAGATACGCAGTATTTT.

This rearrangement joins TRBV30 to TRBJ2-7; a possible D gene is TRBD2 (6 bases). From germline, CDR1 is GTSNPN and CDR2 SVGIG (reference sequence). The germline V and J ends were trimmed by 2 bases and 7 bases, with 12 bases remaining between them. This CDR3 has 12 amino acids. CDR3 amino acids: CAWSTLRGEQYF. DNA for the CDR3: TGTGCCTGGAGTACACTTCGGGGGGAGCAGTACTTC.

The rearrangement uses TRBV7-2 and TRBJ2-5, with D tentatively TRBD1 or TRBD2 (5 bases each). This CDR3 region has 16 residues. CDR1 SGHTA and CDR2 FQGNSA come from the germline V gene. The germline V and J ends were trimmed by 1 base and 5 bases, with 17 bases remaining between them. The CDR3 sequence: CASSLGGLALWETQYF. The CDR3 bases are TGTGCCAGCAGCTTAGGGGGCCTAGCTTTGTGGGAGACCCAGTACTTC.

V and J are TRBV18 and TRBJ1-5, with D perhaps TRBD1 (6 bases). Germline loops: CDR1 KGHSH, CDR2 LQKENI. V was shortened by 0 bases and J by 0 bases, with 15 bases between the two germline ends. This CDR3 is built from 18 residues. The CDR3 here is CASSPPNKGGYSNQPQHF. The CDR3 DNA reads TGTGCCAGCTCACCACCGAACAAAGGGGGTTATAGCAATCAGCCCCAGCATTTT.

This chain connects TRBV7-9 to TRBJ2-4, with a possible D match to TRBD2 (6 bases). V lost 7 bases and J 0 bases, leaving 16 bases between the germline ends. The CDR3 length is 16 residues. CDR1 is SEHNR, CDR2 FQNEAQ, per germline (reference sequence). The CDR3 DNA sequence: TGTGCCAGCACCTCGGAGGGTTTGCTAGCCAAAAACATTCAGTACTTC. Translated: CASTSEGLLAKNIQYF. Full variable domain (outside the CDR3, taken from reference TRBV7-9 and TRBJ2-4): DTGVSQNPRHKITKRGQNVTFRCDPISEHNRLYWYRQTLGQGPEFLTYFQNEAQLEKSRLLSDRFSAERPKGSFSTLEIQRTEQGDSAMYLCASTSEGLLAKNIQYFGAGTRLSVL.

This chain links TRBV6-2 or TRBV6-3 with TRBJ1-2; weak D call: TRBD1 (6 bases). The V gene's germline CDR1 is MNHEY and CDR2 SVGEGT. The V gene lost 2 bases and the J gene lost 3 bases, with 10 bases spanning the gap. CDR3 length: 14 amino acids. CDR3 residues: CASSYGGRDYGYTF. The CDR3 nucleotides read TGTGCCAGCAGTTACGGGGGGCGCGACTATGGCTACACCTTC.

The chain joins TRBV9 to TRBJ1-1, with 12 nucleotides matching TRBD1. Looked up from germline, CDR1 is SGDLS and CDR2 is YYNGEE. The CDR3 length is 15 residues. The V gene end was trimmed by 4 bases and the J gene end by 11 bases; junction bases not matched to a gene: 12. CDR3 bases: TGTGCCAGCAGCACCCCCGGGACAGGGGGCAGTCGGGCTTTCTTT. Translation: CASSTPGTGGSRAFF. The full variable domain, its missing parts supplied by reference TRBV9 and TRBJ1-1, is DSGVTQTPKHLITATGQRVTLRCSPRSGDLSVYWYQQSLDQGLQFLIQYYNGEERAKGNILERFSAQQFPDLHSELNLSSLELGDSALYFCASSTPGTGGSRAFFGQGTRLTVV.

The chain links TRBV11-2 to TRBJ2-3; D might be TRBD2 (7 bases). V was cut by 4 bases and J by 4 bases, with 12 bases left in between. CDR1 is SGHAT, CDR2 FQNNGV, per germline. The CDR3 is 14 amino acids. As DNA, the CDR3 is TGTGCCAGCAGCTCCAAGGGGGGGGCAGATACGCAGTATTTT. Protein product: CASSSKGGADTQYF.

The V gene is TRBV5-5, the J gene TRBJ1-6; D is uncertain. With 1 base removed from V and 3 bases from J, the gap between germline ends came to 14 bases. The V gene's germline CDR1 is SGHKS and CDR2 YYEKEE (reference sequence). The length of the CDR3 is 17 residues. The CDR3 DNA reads TGTGCCAGCAGCTTGTGGCAGGTCCGTAGCTATAATTCACCCCTCCACTTT. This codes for CASSLWQVRSYNSPLHF.

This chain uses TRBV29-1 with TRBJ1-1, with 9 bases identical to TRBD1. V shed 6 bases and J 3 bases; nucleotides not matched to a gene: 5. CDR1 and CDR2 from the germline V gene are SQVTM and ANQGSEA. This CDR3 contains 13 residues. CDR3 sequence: CSVYRGQDTEAFF. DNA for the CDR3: TGCAGCGTATACAGGGGGCAGGACACTGAAGCTTTCTTT.

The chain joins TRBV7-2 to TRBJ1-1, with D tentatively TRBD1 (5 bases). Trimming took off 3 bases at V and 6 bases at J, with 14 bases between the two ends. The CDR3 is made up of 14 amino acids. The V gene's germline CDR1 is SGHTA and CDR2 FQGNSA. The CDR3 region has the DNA TGTGCCAGCAGCTTTAAGGGAGGGGACGCTGAAGCTTTCTTT. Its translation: CASSFKGGDAEAFF.

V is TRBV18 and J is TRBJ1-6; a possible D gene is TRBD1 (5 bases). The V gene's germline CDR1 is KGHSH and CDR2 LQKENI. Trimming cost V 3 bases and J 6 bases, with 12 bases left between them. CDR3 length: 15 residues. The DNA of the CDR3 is TGTGCCAGCTCACCGAGGACCAGGGCTAATTCACCCCTCCACTTT. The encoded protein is CASSPRTRANSPLHF.

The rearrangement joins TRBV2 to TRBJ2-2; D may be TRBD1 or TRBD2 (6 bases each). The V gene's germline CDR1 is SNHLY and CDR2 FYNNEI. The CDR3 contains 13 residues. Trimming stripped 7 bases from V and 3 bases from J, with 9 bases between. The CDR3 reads CASKGGDTGELFF. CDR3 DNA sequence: TGTGCCAGCAAGGGGGGCGACACCGGGGAGCTGTTTTTT.

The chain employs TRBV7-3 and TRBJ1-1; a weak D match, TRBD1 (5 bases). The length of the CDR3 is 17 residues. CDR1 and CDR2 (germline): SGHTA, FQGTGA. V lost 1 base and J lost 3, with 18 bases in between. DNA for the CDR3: TGTGCCAGCAGCTTAAGCTCGCGACAGCCCAATTACACTGAAGCTTTCTTT. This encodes CASSLSSRQPNYTEAFF. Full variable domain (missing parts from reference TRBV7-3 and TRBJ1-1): GAGVSQTPSNKVTEKGKYVELRCDPISGHTALYWYRQSLGQGPEFLIYFQGTGAADDSGLPNDRFFAVRPEGSVSTLKIQRTERGDSAVYLCASSLSSRQPNYTEAFFGQGTRLTVV.

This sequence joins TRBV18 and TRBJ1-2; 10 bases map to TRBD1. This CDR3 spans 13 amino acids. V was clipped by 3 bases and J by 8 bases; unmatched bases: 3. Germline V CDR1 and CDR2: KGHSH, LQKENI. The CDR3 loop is CASSPAGQGGYTF. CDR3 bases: TGTGCCAGCTCACCTGCGGGACAGGGGGGCTACACCTTC. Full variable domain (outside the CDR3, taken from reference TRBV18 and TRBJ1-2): NAGVMQNPRHLVRRRGQEARLRCSPMKGHSHVYWYRQLPEEGLKFMVYLQKENIIDESGMPKERFSAEFPKEGPSILRIQQVVRGDSAAYFCASSPAGQGGYTFGSGTRLTVV.

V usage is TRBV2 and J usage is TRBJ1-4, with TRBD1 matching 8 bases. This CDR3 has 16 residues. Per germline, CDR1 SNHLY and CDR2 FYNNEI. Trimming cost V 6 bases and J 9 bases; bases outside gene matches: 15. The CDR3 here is CASRDGQGRLSKKLFF. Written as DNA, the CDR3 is TGTGCCAGCAGGGACGGACAGGGCCGCCTATCGAAAAAACTGTTTTTT. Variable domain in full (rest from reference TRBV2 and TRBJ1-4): EPEVTQTPSHQVTQMGQEVILRCVPISNHLYFYWYRQILGQKVEFLVSFYNNEISEKSEIFDDQFSVERPDGSNFTLKIRSTKLEDSAMYFCASRDGQGRLSKKLFFGSGTQLSVL.

Written as DNA, the CDR3 is TGCGCCAGCAGCCAGGCCGGGACAGGGGGCCCTGGAAACACCATATATTTT. This encodes CASSQAGTGGPGNTIYF. The chain has TRBV4-1 and TRBJ1-3, with TRBD1 identical over 12 bases. V gave up 3 bases and J gave up 2 bases; unmatched junction bases: 5. The CDR3 consists of 17 residues. Germline CDR1 and CDR2: MGHRA and YSYEKL.

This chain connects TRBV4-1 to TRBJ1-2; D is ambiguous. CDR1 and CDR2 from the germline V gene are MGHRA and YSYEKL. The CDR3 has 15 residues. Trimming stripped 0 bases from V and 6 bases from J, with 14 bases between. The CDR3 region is CASSQDLRSAHGYTF. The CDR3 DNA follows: TGCGCCAGCAGCCAAGATTTAAGGTCGGCCCATGGCTACACCTTC.

Here the CDR3 reads CASSPPGRVGWGYTF. CDR3 nucleotide sequence: TGTGCCAGCAGCCCTCCTGGGCGGGTCGGATGGGGCTACACCTTC. V and J are TRBV28 and TRBJ1-2; D gene uncertain. The CDR3 runs to 15 residues. V was pared by 6 bases and J by 8 bases, with 22 bases between. CDR1 is MDHEN, CDR2 SYDVKM, per germline.

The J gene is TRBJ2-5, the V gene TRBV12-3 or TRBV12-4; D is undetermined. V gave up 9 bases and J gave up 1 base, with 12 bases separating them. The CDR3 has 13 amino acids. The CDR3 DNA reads TGTGCCAGTGGTTTTGGGCGCCAAGAGACCCAGTACTTC. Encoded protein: CASGFGRQETQYF.

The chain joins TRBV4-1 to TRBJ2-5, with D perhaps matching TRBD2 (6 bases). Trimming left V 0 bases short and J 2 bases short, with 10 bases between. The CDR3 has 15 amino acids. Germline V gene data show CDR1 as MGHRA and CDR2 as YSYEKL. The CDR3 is CASSQDGAGQETQYF. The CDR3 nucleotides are TGCGCCAGCAGCCAAGATGGGGCGGGGCAAGAGACCCAGTACTTC.

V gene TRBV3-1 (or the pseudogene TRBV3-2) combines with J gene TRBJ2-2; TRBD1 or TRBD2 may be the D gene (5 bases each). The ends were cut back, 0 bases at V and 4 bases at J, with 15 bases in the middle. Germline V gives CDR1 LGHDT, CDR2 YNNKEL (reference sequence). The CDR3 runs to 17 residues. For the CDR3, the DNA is TGTGCCAGCAGCCAAGAAGTAAGGGACCACTTCACCGGGGAGCTGTTTTTT. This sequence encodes CASSQEVRDHFTGELFF.

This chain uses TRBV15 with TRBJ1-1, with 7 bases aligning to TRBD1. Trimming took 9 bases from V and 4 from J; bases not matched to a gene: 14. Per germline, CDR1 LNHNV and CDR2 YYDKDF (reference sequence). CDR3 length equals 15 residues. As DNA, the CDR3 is TGTGCCACTTACGACCTGGGGGCAGGGGGCACTGAAGCTTTCTTT. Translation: CATYDLGAGGTEAFF.